This TCR beta chain derives from a study of T cell repertoires in cytomegalovirus infection. Turning to the study itself: Based on public TCR beta signatures, there were indications of CMV infection and of a matching HLA type. Findings and caveats of the study: Individuals carrying CMV plus the relevant HLA were identified by cumulative frequency of public TCR beta families. In two of eight donors, the top clonotype was HLA-C-restricted CMV-specific.

TCRdb itself ran the reads through MiXCR, one entry per CDR3 protein. There are around 740,000 distinct CDR3 sequences in the sample; 35% to 45% occur only once, and 2.5% to 3% lies in the top ten. To note about this clonotype: Antigen specificity is unknown.

Germline CDR1 and CDR2: SEHNR and FQNEAQ (reference sequence). This CDR3 is built from 16 residues. The J segment lost 1 base and the V segment lost 5 bases, leaving 10 bases of the junction unmatched. The sequence was obtained from a human donor in good health (CMV status not recorded). Some clones in this sample may be carry-over from other donors' samples. Sequenced: PBMCs. J is TRBJ1-2 and V is TRBV7-9; 7 nucleotides agree with TRBD1. CDR3 DNA sequence: TGTGCCAGCAGCCCGTTTACAGGGGAGAGTAACTATGGCTACACCTTC. Translating gives CASSPFTGESNYGYTF.